These 23 T cell receptor beta chains originate from one sample sequenced in a study of T cells in Graves' hyperthyroidism and ophthalmopathy (dated by TCRdb to the late 2010s). Preparation of the library involved multiplex PCR. The sequencer listed for this sample is Illumina HiSeq 2000. The TCR beta CDR3 regions were amplified from RNA transcripts. A first-round RT-PCR of the TCR CDR3 used the HTBI primer set with the Qiagen OneStep RT-PCR kit. Starting from the raw public reads, TCRdb applied fastp trimming at Q25, assembled clones with MiXCR and retained in-frame beta chains. Each entry merges the rows of one CDR3 protein and shows their most common DNA and genes. For this sample there are hundreds of thousands of distinct CDR3 sequences; less than 15% appear just once. The ten largest clones represent about a tenth of the sample. The sequenced material came from blood. The receptors come from a woman between 18 and 29 years old with Graves' hyperthyroidism.

This clonotype was observed many times. V and J are TRBV20-1 and TRBJ2-7; weak D call: TRBD2 (6 bases). With 5 bases removed from V and 1 base from J, the gap between germline ends came to 15 bases. The CDR3 loop spans 14 amino acids. Germline V gives CDR1 DFQATT, CDR2 SNEGSKA (reference sequence). The CDR3, as DNA: TGCAGTGCTGTCCCCGGGAGTCGGTCCTACGAGCAGTACTTC. This translates into CSAVPGSRSYEQYF.

This clonotype has a count of ten or more. This sequence joins TRBV2 and TRBJ1-2; D perhaps matches TRBD1 (6 bases). This CDR3 is 15 amino acids long. CDR1 is SNHLY and CDR2 is FYNNEI in the germline V gene. The V gene lost 2 bases and the J gene lost 5 bases, with 15 bases spanning the gap. CDR3 in DNA: TGTGCCAGCAGTGAACAGGCAGGGGATTATTATGGCTACACCTTC. It is translated as CASSEQAGDYYGYTF. Looking up the rest from reference TRBV2 and TRBJ1-2 gives the full variable domain: EPEVTQTPSHQVTQMGQEVILRCVPISNHLYFYWYRQILGQKVEFLVSFYNNEISEKSEIFDDQFSVERPDGSNFTLKIRSTKLEDSAMYFCASSEQAGDYYGYTFGSGTRLTVV.

This clonotype was found many times. V gene TRBV20-1 combines with J gene TRBJ2-7; tentative D call: TRBD2 (5 bases). The germline gives CDR1 DFQATT, CDR2 SNEGSKA (reference sequence). CDR3 size: 16 residues. Trimming removed 3 bases at V and 3 bases at J, with 21 bases between. CDR3 bases: TGCAGTGCTAGGCTCCGGCCTCCGGGAAAGATCTACGAGCAGTACTTC. Translated, it gives CSARLRPPGKIYEQYF.

The rearrangement links TRBV6-2 or TRBV6-3 to TRBJ2-4; D is uncertain. The CDR3 is 15 residues long. The V end was cut by 5 bases, the J end by 6 bases, with 17 bases between. Germline CDR1 and CDR2: MNHEY and SVGEGT. The CDR3 sequence: CASSGQRALRNIQYF. The CDR3 coding sequence is TGTGCCAGCAGTGGCCAAAGGGCCCTTAGAAACATTCAGTACTTC.

The V call is TRBV6-1, the J call TRBJ1-5, with 9 bases fitting TRBD1. Trimming cost V 4 bases and J 6 bases; bases outside gene matches: 1. This CDR3 is built from 13 residues. CDR1 is MNHNS, CDR2 SASEGT, per germline. The CDR3 loop is CASSGDRVQPQHF. The CDR3 DNA reads TGTGCCAGCAGTGGGGACAGGGTTCAGCCCCAGCATTTT.

This clonotype was detected ten times or more. This chain links TRBV5-1 with TRBJ1-1, with TRBD1 matching 8 bases. The CDR3 spans 15 residues. The germline V gene has CDR1 SGHRS and CDR2 YFSETQ. With 0 bases clipped from V and 5 bases from J, the junction kept 6 bases outside the gene matches. CDR3 sequence reads: CASSLEDRVRTEAFF. In nucleotides, the CDR3 is TGCGCCAGCAGCTTGGAGGACAGGGTGAGGACTGAAGCTTTCTTT. The entire variable domain, with the rest obtained from reference TRBV5-1 and TRBJ1-1, is as follows: KAGVTQTPRYLIKTRGQQVTLSCSPISGHRSVSWYQQTPGQGLQFLFEYFSETQRNKGNFPGRFSGRQFSNSRSEMNVSTLELGDSALYLCASSLEDRVRTEAFFGQGTRLTVV.

This clonotype was counted a few times. CDR3 nucleotides: TGCAGTGCTAGAGCCCTTCTTAGCGGGGGTTCACATAGCACAGATACGCAGTATTTT. Translation gives CSARALLSGGSHSTDTQYF. V and J are TRBV20-1 and TRBJ2-3; TRBD2 aligns across 9 bases. Germline V lookup: CDR1 DFQATT, CDR2 SNEGSKA (reference sequence). This CDR3 spans 19 amino acids. The ends lost 1 base at V and 0 bases at J; junction bases unmatched: 14.

This clonotype occurred many times. The chain links TRBV30 to TRBJ1-1; D is uncertain. The germline gives CDR1 GTSNPN, CDR2 SVGIG (reference sequence). The CDR3 contains 14 residues. The germline V and J ends were trimmed by 0 bases and 3 bases, with 11 bases remaining between them. The CDR3 DNA reads TGTGCCTGGAGTGTTGGTGGGGTGCACACTGAAGCTTTCTTT. Translation gives CAWSVGGVHTEAFF.

In the case of this clonotype: This clone may be a read error of a much larger clone one base away. This sequence joins TRBV2 and TRBJ2-3; D may be TRBD2 (6 bases). CDR1 is SNHLY and CDR2 is FYNNEI in the germline V gene. CDR3 size: 15 residues. The CDR3 DNA reads as TGTGCCAGCAGCGAAGTTGGGGGGAGCACAGATACGAAGTATTTT. As protein: CASSEVGGSTDTKYF.

This clonotype came up a few times. The V and J genes are TRBV20-1 and TRBJ1-6; D gene uncertain. Germline CDR1 and CDR2: DFQATT and SNEGSKA (reference sequence). Trimming took off 6 bases at V and 0 bases at J, with 18 bases between the two ends. The CDR3 has 17 amino acids. CDR3 residues: CSAPLGSLSSYNSPLHF. The CDR3 DNA is TGCAGTGCCCCGTTGGGCTCTTTGAGCTCCTATAATTCACCCCTCCACTTT.

This clonotype was recorded at least ten times. The rearrangement links TRBV10-3 to TRBJ2-1; TRBD2 matches 11 bases. The germline V gene encodes CDR1 ENHRY and CDR2 SYGVKD. Trimming removed 8 bases from V and 5 bases from J; junction bases left unmatched: 8. CDR3 length: 15 residues. The CDR3 protein is CAIAMGLAADNEQFF. Written as DNA, the CDR3 is TGTGCCATCGCGATGGGACTAGCGGCCGACAATGAGCAGTTCTTC.

This clonotype was observed many times. The chain combines TRBV30 with TRBJ2-7, with D uncertain. Trimming took 0 bases from V and 4 from J, leaving 7 bases between them. The CDR3 sequence is 12 residues long. Germline CDR1 reads GTSNPN; CDR2 reads SVGIG (reference sequence). Written as DNA, the CDR3 is TGTGCCTGGAGTGTCGTTGCTTACGAGCAGTACTTC. Translating gives CAWSVVAYEQYF.

The table lists this clonotype with a few counts. This chain links TRBV6-1 with TRBJ1-1, with D hard to call. The CDR3 runs 15 residues. Germline values: CDR1 MNHNS, CDR2 SASEGT. V was pared by 7 bases and J by 4 bases, with 19 bases between. CDR3 amino acids: CASKLRTSVSTEAFF. DNA of the CDR3: TGTGCCAGCAAGTTACGAACTAGTGTGAGCACTGAAGCTTTCTTT.

The chain combines TRBV3-1 with TRBJ2-2, with a possible D match to TRBD1 (6 bases). Trimming left V 0 bases short and J 10 bases short, with 12 bases between. This CDR3 contains 14 residues. Germline loops: CDR1 LGHDT, CDR2 YNNKEL (reference sequence). In DNA, the CDR3 is TGTGCCAGCAGCCAAGATGCAGGGGTAGAGGAGCTGTTTTTT. It is translated as CASSQDAGVEELFF.

This clonotype was found a few times. The chain carries TRBV12-3 or TRBV12-4 and TRBJ2-3; D possibly uses TRBD1 or TRBD2 (5 bases each). The CDR3 spans 13 residues. V lost 4 bases and J 6 bases, leaving 11 bases between the germline ends. The CDR3 DNA reads as TGTGCCAGCAGTTCGAGGGGCGCGGATACGCAGTATTTT. This sequence encodes CASSSRGADTQYF.

The sample holds many counts of this clonotype. This chain uses TRBV20-1 with TRBJ2-7, with 8 positions matching TRBD2. Germline values: CDR1 DFQATT, CDR2 SNEGSKA (reference sequence). This CDR3 region has 14 residues. J gave up 3 bases and V 3 bases, and 7 bases lay outside the gene matches. The CDR3 DNA follows: TGCAGTGCTAGGTCGTCCGGGAGGGGCTACGAGCAGTACTTC. This encodes CSARSSGRGYEQYF.

In its sample, this clonotype was seen a few times. In DNA, the CDR3 is TGTGCCAGCAGCGCTCGGTCCCTAGCGTTGGAGACCCAGTACTTC. Translated, it gives CASSARSLALETQYF. The chain joins TRBV7-2 to TRBJ2-5; the D gene is possibly TRBD2 (6 bases). Germline V gives CDR1 SGHTA, CDR2 FQGNSA. The CDR3 has 15 residues. The V and J ends lost 5 bases and 5 bases respectively, with 18 bases between them.

This chain links TRBV7-8 with TRBJ2-5; 8 bases align to TRBD1. CDR1 SGHVS and CDR2 FQNEAQ come from the germline V gene. V lost 1 base and J lost 5; bases outside the gene matches: 9. The CDR3 extends over 16 amino acids. This CDR3 is CASSLGSAGGWETQYF. The CDR3, as DNA: TGTGCCAGCAGCTTAGGATCCGCAGGGGGCTGGGAGACCCAGTACTTC.

This clonotype was found a few times. The chain carries TRBV6-1 and TRBJ1-5, with TRBD1 matching over 7 bases. Germline loops: CDR1 MNHNS, CDR2 SASEGT. V dropped 5 bases and J dropped 6; count of bases not matched to a gene: 13. CDR3 length: 16 amino acids. CDR3 in DNA: TGTGCCAGCAGTTCCACTCGACAGGGCGGGAGTCAGCCCCAGCATTTT. It specifies CASSSTRQGGSQPQHF.

This clonotype showed up just a few times. V gene TRBV7-3 combines with J gene TRBJ2-5, with D tentatively TRBD2 (6 bases). The CDR3 extends over 15 amino acids. CDR1 SGHTA and CDR2 FQGTGA come from the germline V gene. V gave up 5 bases and J gave up 1 base, with 14 bases separating them. In DNA, the CDR3 is TGTGCCAGCAGCCCAGGGAGGAGGGGCCAAGAGACCCAGTACTTC. This translates into CASSPGRRGQETQYF.

The sample holds many counts of this clonotype. J is TRBJ2-7 and V is TRBV28; possibly TRBD2 for D (6 bases). The CDR3 extends over 16 amino acids. The germline V and J ends were trimmed by 5 bases and 1 base, with 18 bases remaining between them. Germline V gene data show CDR1 as MDHEN and CDR2 as SYDVKM. CDR3 in amino acids: CASSIQGGLLSYEQYF. For the CDR3, the DNA is TGTGCCAGCAGTATCCAGGGCGGACTATTGTCCTACGAGCAGTACTTC.

The J gene is TRBJ2-2, the V gene TRBV7-9; D unclear. V dropped 10 bases and J dropped 4 bases, with 4 bases sitting between them. The CDR3 is made up of 10 amino acids. Germline assignment: CDR1 SEHNR and CDR2 FQNEAQ (reference sequence). Written as DNA, the CDR3 is TGTGCCACCTCCACCGGGGAGCTGTTTTTT. Amino acid sequence: CATSTGELFF.

This clonotype was counted many times. J is TRBJ1-3 and V is TRBV30; D is unresolved. Germline CDR1 is GTSNPN and CDR2 is SVGIG (reference sequence). The V end was cut by 0 bases, the J end by 2 bases, with 8 bases between. The CDR3 contains 14 residues. The CDR3 sequence is CAWSVGVTGNTIYF. In nucleotides, the CDR3 is TGTGCCTGGAGTGTGGGAGTAACTGGAAACACCATATATTTT.